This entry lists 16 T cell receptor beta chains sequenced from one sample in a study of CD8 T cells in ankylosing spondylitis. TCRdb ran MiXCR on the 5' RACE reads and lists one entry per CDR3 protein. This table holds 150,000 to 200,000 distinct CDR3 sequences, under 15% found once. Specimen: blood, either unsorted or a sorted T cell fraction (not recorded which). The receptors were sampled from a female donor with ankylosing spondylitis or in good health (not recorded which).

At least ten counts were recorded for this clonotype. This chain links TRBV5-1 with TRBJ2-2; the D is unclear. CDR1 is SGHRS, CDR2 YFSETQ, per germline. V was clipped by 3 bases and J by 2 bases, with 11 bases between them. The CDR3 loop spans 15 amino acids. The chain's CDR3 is CASSWGSLNTGELFF. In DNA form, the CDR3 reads TGCGCCAGCAGCTGGGGTAGCCTCAACACCGGGGAGCTGTTTTTT.

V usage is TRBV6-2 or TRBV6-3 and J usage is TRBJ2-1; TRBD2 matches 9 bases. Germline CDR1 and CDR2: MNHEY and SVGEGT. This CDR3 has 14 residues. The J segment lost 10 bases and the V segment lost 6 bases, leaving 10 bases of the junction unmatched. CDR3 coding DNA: TGTGCCAGCAGACCCTCAGCGGGAGGCAGGGAGCAGTTCTTC. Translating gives CASRPSAGGREQFF.

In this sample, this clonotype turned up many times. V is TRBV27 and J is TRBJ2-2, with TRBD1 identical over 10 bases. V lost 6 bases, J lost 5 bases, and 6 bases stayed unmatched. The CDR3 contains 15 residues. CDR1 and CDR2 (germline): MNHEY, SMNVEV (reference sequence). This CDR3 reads CASRTGTGDTGELFF. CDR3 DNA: TGTGCCAGCAGGACGGGGACAGGGGATACCGGGGAGCTGTTTTTT.

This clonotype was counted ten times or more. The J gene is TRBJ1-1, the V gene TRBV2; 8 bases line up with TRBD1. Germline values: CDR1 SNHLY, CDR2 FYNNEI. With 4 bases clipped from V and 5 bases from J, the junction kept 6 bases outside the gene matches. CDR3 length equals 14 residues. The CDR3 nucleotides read TGTGCCAGCAGTGGACAGGGGAGCGAGACTGAAGCTTTCTTT. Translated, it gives CASSGQGSETEAFF.

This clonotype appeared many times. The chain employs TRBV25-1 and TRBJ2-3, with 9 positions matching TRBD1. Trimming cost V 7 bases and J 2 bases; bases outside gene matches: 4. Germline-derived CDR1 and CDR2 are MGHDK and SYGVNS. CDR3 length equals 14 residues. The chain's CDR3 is CASTRDRDTDTQYF. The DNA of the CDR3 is TGTGCCAGCACCCGGGACAGGGACACAGATACGCAGTATTTT.

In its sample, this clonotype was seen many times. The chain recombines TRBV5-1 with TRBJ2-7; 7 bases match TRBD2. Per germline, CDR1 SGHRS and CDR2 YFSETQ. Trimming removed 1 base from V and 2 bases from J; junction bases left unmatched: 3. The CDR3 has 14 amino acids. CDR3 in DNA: TGCGCCAGCAGCTTGTTCGCGGGAGCCTACGAGCAGTACTTC. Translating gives CASSLFAGAYEQYF.

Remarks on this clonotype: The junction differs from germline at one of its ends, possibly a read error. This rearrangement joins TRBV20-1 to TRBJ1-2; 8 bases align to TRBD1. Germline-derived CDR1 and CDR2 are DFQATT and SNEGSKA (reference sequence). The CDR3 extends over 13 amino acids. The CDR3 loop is CSAGTGWNYGHTF. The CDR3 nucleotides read TGCAGTGCCGGGACAGGATGGAACTATGGCCACACCTTC.

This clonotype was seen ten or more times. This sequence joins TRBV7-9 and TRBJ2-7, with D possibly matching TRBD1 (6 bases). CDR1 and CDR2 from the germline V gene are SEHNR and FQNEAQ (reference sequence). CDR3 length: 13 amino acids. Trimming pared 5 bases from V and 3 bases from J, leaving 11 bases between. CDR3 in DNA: TGTGCCAGCAGCCCGGACAGTTACTACGAGCAGTACTTC. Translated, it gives CASSPDSYYEQYF.

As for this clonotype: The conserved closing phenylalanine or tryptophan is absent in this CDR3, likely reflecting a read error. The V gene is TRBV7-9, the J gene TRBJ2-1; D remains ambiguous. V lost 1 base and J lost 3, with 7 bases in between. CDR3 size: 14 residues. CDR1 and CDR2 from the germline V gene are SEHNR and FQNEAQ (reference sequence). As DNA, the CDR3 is TGTGCCAGCAGCTTAGTAGGAGTCTACAATGAGCAGTTCTAC. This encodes CASSLVGVYNEQFY.

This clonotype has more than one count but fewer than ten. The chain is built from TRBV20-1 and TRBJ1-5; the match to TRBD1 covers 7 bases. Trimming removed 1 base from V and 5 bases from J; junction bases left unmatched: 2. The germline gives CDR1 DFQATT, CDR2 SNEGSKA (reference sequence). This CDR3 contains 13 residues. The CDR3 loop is CSARGDSDQPQHF. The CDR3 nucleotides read TGCAGTGCTAGAGGGGACAGCGATCAGCCCCAGCATTTT.

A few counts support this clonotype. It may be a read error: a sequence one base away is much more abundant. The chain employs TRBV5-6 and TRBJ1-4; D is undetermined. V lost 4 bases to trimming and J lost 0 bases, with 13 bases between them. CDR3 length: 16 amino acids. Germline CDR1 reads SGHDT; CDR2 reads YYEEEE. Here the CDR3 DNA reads TGTGCCAGCAGCGTCTACCAATACGCAACTAATGAAAAACTGTTTTTT. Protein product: CASSVYQYATNEKLFF. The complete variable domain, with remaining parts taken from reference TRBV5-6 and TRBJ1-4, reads DAGVTQSPTHLIKTRGQQVTLRCSPKSGHDTVSWYQQALGQGPQFIFQYYEEEERQRGNFPDRFSGHQFPNYSSELNVNALLLGDSALYLCASSVYQYATNEKLFFGSGTQLSVL.

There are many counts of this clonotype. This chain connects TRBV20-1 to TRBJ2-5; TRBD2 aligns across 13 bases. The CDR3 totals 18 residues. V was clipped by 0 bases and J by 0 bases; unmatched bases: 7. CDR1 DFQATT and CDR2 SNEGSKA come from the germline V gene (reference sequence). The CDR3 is CSARDLRLAGGHQETQYF. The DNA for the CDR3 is TGCAGTGCTAGAGACTTGAGACTAGCGGGAGGTCACCAAGAGACCCAGTACTTC.

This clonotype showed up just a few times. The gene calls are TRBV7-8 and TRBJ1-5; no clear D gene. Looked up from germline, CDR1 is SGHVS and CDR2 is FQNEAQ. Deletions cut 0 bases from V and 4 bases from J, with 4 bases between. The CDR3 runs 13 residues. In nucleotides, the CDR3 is TGTGCCAGCAGCTTAGCAGCTAATCAGCCCCAGCATTTT. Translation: CASSLAANQPQHF.

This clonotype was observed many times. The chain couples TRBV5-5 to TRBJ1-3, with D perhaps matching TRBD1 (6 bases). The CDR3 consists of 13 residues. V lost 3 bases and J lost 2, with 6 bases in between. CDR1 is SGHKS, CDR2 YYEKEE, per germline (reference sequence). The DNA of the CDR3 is TGTGCCAGCAGCTGGACAGCTGGAAACACCATATATTTT. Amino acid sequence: CASSWTAGNTIYF.

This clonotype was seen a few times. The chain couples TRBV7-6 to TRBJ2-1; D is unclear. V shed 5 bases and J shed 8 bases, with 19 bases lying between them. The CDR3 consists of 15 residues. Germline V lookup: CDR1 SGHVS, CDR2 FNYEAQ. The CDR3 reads CASSPNPLGVHEQFF. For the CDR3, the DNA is TGTGCCAGCAGCCCCAATCCGCTAGGAGTGCATGAGCAGTTCTTC.

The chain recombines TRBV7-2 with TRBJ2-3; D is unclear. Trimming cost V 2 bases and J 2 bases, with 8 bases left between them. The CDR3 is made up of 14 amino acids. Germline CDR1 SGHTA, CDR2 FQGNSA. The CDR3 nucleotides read TGTGCCAGCAGCTTACCATACCCCACAGATACGCAGTATTTT. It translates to CASSLPYPTDTQYF.